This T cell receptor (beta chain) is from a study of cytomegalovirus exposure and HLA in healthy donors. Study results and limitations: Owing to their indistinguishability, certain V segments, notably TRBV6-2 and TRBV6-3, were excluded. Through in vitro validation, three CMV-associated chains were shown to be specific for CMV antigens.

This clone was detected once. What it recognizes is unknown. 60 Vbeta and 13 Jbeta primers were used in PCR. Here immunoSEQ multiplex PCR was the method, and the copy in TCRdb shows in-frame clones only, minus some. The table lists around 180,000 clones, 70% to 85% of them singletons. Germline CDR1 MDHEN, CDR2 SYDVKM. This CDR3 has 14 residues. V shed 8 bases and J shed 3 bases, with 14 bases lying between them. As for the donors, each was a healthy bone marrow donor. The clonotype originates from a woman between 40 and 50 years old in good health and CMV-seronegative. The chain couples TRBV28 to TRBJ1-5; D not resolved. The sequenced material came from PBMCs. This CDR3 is CASAEGGNNQPQHF. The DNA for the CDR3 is TGTGCCAGCGCCGAGGGAGGGAACAATCAGCCCCAGCATTTT.